This is a list of T cell receptor beta chains from one sample in a study of pediatric ulcerative colitis. Assay: immunoSEQ multiplex PCR; the TCRdb copy retains only in-frame clones and omits some. Of more than 40,000 clones in the sample, around 78% were seen once. Sequenced material: gut tissue. These receptors were taken from a girl under 18 with moderate ulcerative colitis. Both conserved end residues are part of each CDR3. D genes are given only for firm matches. Some rows have no size entry. The others give once, few or many, or a class for an expanded clone.

TRBJ2-7,.,.,TRBV7-9,TGTGCCAGCAGCTTAAGGGTCCGAGACAGGACTGGAGGCGAGCAGTACTTC,CASSLRVRDRTGGEQYF
TRBJ1-2,.,.,TRBV5-1,TGCGCCAGCAGCTTGGGAGTTAATGGTAATGGCTACACCTTC,CASSLGVNGNGYTF
TRBJ1-3,.,.,TRBV18,TGTGCCAGCTCACCAACAAGGGGAAACTCTGGAAACACCATATATTTT,CASSPTRGNSGNTIYF
TRBJ1-1,once,.,TRBV5-6,TGTGCCAGCAGCCTCTCGGGACGTCGAGCGGAAGCTTTCTTT,CASSLSGRRAEAFF
TRBJ1-1,.,.,TRBV6-5,TGTGCCAGCAGACCCAGGATGGGAGAGAACGCTGAAGCTTTCTTT,CASRPRMGENAEAFF
TRBJ1-1,.,.,TRBV28,TGTGCCAGCATCCCGGGTCAGGGTATCACTGAAGCCTTCTTT,CASIPGQGITEAFF
TRBJ1-6,.,.,TRBV14,TGTGCCAGCAGCCTTTCGATCAATTCACCCCTCCACTTT,CASSLSINSPLHF
TRBJ1-4,.,.,TRBV5-3,TGTGCCAGAAGCCCTGACGGATTCAACGAGGAAAAACTGTTTTTT,CARSPDGFNEEKLFF
TRBJ1-1,.,.,TRBV28,TGTGCCAGCAGTCCCCACAAACAGGGAAACACTGAAGCTTTCTTT,CASSPHKQGNTEAFF
TRBJ2-1,once,TRBD2,TRBV5-1,TGCGCCAGCAGCTTGGGGACTAGCGGGAGCCCCAATGAGCAGTTCTTC,CASSLGTSGSPNEQFF
TRBJ1-1,.,.,TRBV7-2,TGTGCCAGCAGCCGGGACACCCTTGAAGCTTTCTTT,CASSRDTLEAFF
TRBJ2-7,.,.,TRBV10-3,TGTGCCATCAGTGAGGGGTCCTACGAGCAGTACTTC,CAISEGSYEQYF
TRBJ2-3,once,.,TRBV11-3,TGTGCCAGCAGCTTAGAGGGCGCAACAGATACGCAGTATTTT,CASSLEGATDTQYF
TRBJ1-1,few,.,TRBV2,TGTGCCAGCAGTGGGACGACCATGAACACTGAAGCTTTCTTT,CASSGTTMNTEAFF
TRBJ1-1,.,.,TRBV13,TGTGCCCTTAAAGCGAAGAGGGGGGGATACGCTGAAGCTTTCTTT,CALKAKRGGYAEAFF
TRBJ2-2,.,.,TRBV2,TGTGCCAGCAGCCCATGGGACACAGACACCGGGGAGCTGTTTTTT,CASSPWDTDTGELFF
TRBJ1-2,.,.,TRBV13,TGTGCCAGCAGCTTTAAGGCCCTCCTTAACTATGGCTACACCTTC,CASSFKALLNYGYTF
TRBJ2-5,.,.,TRBV7-2,TGTGCCAGCAGCTCACCGGGACTTCAAGAGACCCAGTACTTC,CASSSPGLQETQYF
TRBJ2-7,.,.,TRBV2,TGTGCCAGCAGTAAGGACTGGGATTACGAGCAGTACTTC,CASSKDWDYEQYF
TRBJ1-6,.,.,TRBV6-6,TGTGCCAGCAGTTCGGCCTCCGGGCTCCTCCACTTT,CASSSASGLLHF
TRBJ2-5,once,.,TRBV7-9,TGTGCCAGCAGCCATATACTAGCCCGGATCGAGACCCAGTACTTC,CASSHILARIETQYF
TRBJ2-7,.,TRBD2,TRBV7-2,TGTGCCAGCAGCTCAATAGCGGGAGCCAACTACGAGCAGTACTTC,CASSSIAGANYEQYF
TRBJ2-7,.,TRBD2,TRBV10-3,TGTGCCATCAAGGCGGGAGGACCCTACGAGCAGTACTTC,CAIKAGGPYEQYF
TRBJ2-7,.,TRBD1,TRBV6-1,TGTGCCAGCCGAACAGGGGGCGGGAACGAGCAGTACTTC,CASRTGGGNEQYF
TRBJ1-1,.,.,TRBV28,TGTGCCAGCATAGGGTCTGGGAGGGAGACTGAAGCTTTCTTT,CASIGSGRETEAFF
TRBJ2-1,.,.,TRBV28,TGTGCCAGCAGGGGGGGGCAGGTCAAAGATGAGCAGTTCTTC,CASRGGQVKDEQFF
TRBJ2-1,.,TRBD1,TRBV10-3,TGTGCCAGCAGTTACACCGGGGACAGGCAGTTCTTC,CASSYTGDRQFF
TRBJ2-7,.,TRBD1,TRBV5-1,TGCGCCAGCAGCTTGGGCGGACAGGTGGCCGAGCAGTACTTC,CASSLGGQVAEQYF
TRBJ2-1,.,.,TRBV2,TGTGCCAGCGGGGGGCAGGTGCACAATGAGCAGTTCTTC,CASGGQVHNEQFF
TRBJ1-1,.,TRBD1,TRBV7-8,TGTGCCAGCAGCCGAGGGGGCACCGGCGAAGCTTTCTTT,CASSRGGTGEAFF
TRBJ1-1,.,.,TRBV5-6,TGTGCCAGCAGCTTGGTGGCGGGATGGGACACTGAAGCTTTCTTT,CASSLVAGWDTEAFF
TRBJ1-5,.,.,TRBV4-1,TGCGCCAGCAGCCAAGGTCAGGTTAATCAGCCCCAGCATTTT,CASSQGQVNQPQHF